This TCR beta chain was observed in a study of cytotoxic CD8 clonotypes in ibrutinib-treated CLL. The CDR3 contains 14 residues. Trimming took 2 bases from V and 6 from J; bases not matched to a gene: 4. The germline V gene encodes CDR1 SGHRS and CDR2 YFSETQ. Clones were read by immunoSEQ multiplex PCR, and TCRdb kept only the in-frame ones, dropping some. The repertoire holds around 250,000 clones, 70% seen once, with 15% in the top ten. The rearrangement links TRBV5-1 to TRBJ2-5, with 10 nucleotides matching TRBD1. Sequenced material: PBMCs, taken after 24 months of ibrutinib treatment. This sequence was found in a human donor with chronic lymphocytic leukemia. The CDR3 nucleotides read TGCGCCAGCAGCTTAGGGACAGGGGCAAAGACCCAGTACTTC. Encoded protein: CASSLGTGAKTQYF.